This T cell receptor beta chain emerged from a study of PD-L1 blockade in urothelial cancer. Study overall: Blood-derived samples held a median around 130,000 T cells.

Synthetic TCR analog templates were spiked into each PCR. TCRdb's copy holds only in-frame clones and misses some; the assay was immunoSEQ multiplex PCR. The table has tens of thousands of clones, around 88% seen once. Every patient provided from 1 to 8 samples, collected pretreatment and on-treatment. Study results and caveats: Larger 3-week expansion of tumor-associated blood clones was seen in durable-benefit patients.

Turning to this clone: Its antigen is undetermined.

Germline CDR1 and CDR2: MNHEY and SMNVEV (reference sequence). This CDR3 is 19 amino acids long. The V and J ends lost 0 bases and 1 base respectively, with 19 bases between them. Material: PBMCs, obtained around atezolizumab (anti-PD-L1) treatment. This clonotype was obtained from a man between 60 and 75 years old with urothelial cancer. This chain connects TRBV27 to TRBJ1-5; D not certain. CDR3 amino acids: CASSLSGISVISSNQPQHF. The CDR3 DNA is TGTGCCAGCAGTTTATCGGGCATTTCGGTAATTTCGAGCAATCAGCCCCAGCATTTT.